This T cell receptor beta chain was identified in a study of blood T cells in healthy people across ages. CDR1 and CDR2 (germline): SGHRS, YFSETQ. V shed 0 bases and J shed 4 bases, with 13 bases lying between them. This CDR3 region has 15 residues. Primed by a sample-barcoded 5' primer and a J-beta primer mix, a second PCR proceeded for about 6 to 12 cycles. In TCRdb, the 5' RACE reads were re-called with MiXCR into one record per CDR3 protein. The profile shows approximately 900,000 distinct CDR3 sequences, almost 30% of them singletons. This sample was shared with a second study, whose subject was T cells of mothers and their children.

The rearrangement uses TRBV5-1 and TRBJ1-2, with D uncertain. The receptor was derived from a woman aged 40 to 55 in good health. The sample was blood. CDR3 sequence (DNA): TGCGCCAGCAGCTTGGTGGAGGCGGACTTCTATGGCTACACCTTC. Residues: CASSLVEADFYGYTF.